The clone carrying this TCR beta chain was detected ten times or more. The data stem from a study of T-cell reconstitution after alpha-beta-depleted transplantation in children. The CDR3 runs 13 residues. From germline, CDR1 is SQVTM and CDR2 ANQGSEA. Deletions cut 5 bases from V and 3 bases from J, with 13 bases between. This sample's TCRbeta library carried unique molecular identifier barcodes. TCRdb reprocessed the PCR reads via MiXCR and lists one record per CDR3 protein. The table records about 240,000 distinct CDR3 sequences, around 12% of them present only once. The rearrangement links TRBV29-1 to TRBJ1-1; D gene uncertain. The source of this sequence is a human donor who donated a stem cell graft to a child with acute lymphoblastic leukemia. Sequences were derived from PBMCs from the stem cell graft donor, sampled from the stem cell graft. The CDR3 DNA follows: TGCAGCGTTATGGACCCAAAAGACACTGAAGCTTTCTTT. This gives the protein CSVMDPKDTEAFF.